The clone carrying this T cell receptor (beta chain) was recorded once. This record belongs to a study of blood T cell repertoires in COVID-19. For the study at large: Both acute and convalescent COVID-19 samples were obtained from the United States, Italy and Spain.

Authors' processing steps: Amplifying reference gene primers gave estimates of nucleated cell counts. TCRdb's copy holds only in-frame clones and misses some; the assay was immunoSEQ multiplex PCR. The V and J calls and clone size are taken from that table; D and trimming were inferred from the DNA. The profile shows about 250,000 clones, approximately 85% of them singletons. The CDR3 covers 14 residues. Germline values: CDR1 SGHDN, CDR2 FVKESK. Trimming shortened V by 4 bases and J by 6 bases, and 13 bases separated the two germline ends. This chain joins TRBV14 and TRBJ2-1; possibly TRBD2 for D (5 bases). The receptor was derived from a woman aged 25 to 39 with acute or convalescent COVID-19. The sample taken for sequencing was peripheral blood. CDR3 amino acids: CASSLLGLLNEQFF. The CDR3 DNA is TGTGCCAGCAGCCTCCTCGGACTGCTCAATGAGCAGTTCTTC.